This T cell receptor (beta chain) originates from a study of blood T cell repertoires in COVID-19 (dated by TCRdb to about 2020). Some background on the complete study: Samples from collaborators originated in the United States, Italy and Spain and spanned both the acute and convalescent phases of COVID-19. HLA class I and class II types, where available, came from metadata supplied by the sample provider rather than from assay-based typing. Subjects who had been exposed to COVID-19, were actively infected with it, or had recovered from it provided the deeply sampled blood TCRbeta repertoires that made up the dataset. The samples were drawn from two sources: the first 160 participants of the ongoing ImmuneRACE study, and 1,000 to 1,500 subjects contributed by 6 global collaborators. The material from the prospective study consisted of cDNA or gDNA derived from T cells, B-cell-depleted T cells, or PBMCs. Nearly every sample came with metadata listing a de-identified subject ID, COVID-19 status, age in years and sex. The repertoires were released in a freely available public database meant as a resource for research on the immune response to SARS-CoV-2. Here is what the overall study found, with its caveats: The amount of clinical and demographic metadata varied by source and participant and was provided uncurated.

TCRbeta CDR3 regions were amplified from genomic DNA using the immunoSEQ Assay, a bias-controlled multiplex PCR. Per the original workflow: The number of nucleated cells in each sample was estimated by amplification of reference gene primers within the assay. To quantify the absolute abundance of each unique TCRbeta CDR3 rearrangement, sequence reads were collapsed and filtered. For each sample, productive Simpson clonality was calculated by taking the square root of Simpson's diversity index across productive rearrangements. TCRdb obtained this table from immuneACCESS and retained in-frame rearrangements with V and J assigned. These tables miss some clones; where compared with another copy, unresolved V genes account for less than half of the shortfall, and the remainder is unexplained. For V, J and clone size, that table is used; D and trimming come from the DNA. This sample lists 230,000 or so clones; around nine tenths were detected once. Jointly, the top ten make up approximately 15% of the sample.

After removal of 5 bases from V and 2 bases from J, the junction retains 5 bases not matched to a gene. The CDR3, from cysteine to phenylalanine, totals 14 residues. Only the CDR3 part of the read is kept: 42 bases, read in frame from the first base. Per the germline V gene (reference sequence), SEHNR is the CDR1 and FQNEAQ is the CDR2. Concerning this clone: There is no known antigen for this receptor. No quality values exist for individual bases; no much larger clone is one base distant.

Participants in the prospective study were aged roughly 18 to 100 years, lived in some 24 United States geographic areas, and enrolled through a virtual design. In the prospective study, cohorts were assigned on the basis of participant-reported clinical history obtained from a screening survey and a study questionnaire. In the prospective study, mobile phlebotomists collected whole blood, serum and a nasopharyngeal or oropharyngeal swab from each participant. Participants in the prospective study had the option to provide additional blood draws and questionnaires over a roughly two-month period. Blood samples from the prospective study were shipped frozen or at room temperature prior to DNA extraction.

The sequenced sample was PBMCs or T cells enriched from blood (not recorded which). This clonotype originated in a woman aged 45-65 years with acute COVID-19. This sequence uses TRBV7-9 and TRBJ2-7; 8 junctional bases match TRBD2. The DNA reads TGTGCCAGCAGCCGGTGGCGGGGGGCCTACGAGCAGTACTTC. This is translated as CASSRWRGAYEQYF.